Shown below are 3 T cell receptor beta chains from a single sample sequenced in a study of CD8 T cells in ankylosing spondylitis. From the 5' RACE reads, TCRdb called clonotypes with MiXCR, one entry per CDR3 protein. The profile covers under 300,000 distinct CDR3 sequences, with 8% to 9.5% appearing a single time and approximately 6.3% taken by the ten largest. The sample comprised blood, either unsorted or a sorted T cell fraction (not recorded which). The receptors were sampled from a male donor with ankylosing spondylitis or in good health (not recorded which).

This clonotype was seen many times. The gene calls are TRBV19 and TRBJ2-1, with 11 bases that match TRBD2. CDR3 size: 15 residues. Unmatched junction bases numbered 6, after V lost 3 bases and J lost 8 bases. Germline CDR1 reads LNHDA; CDR2 reads SQIVND (reference sequence). DNA of the CDR3: TGTGCCAGTAGTATTTCTAGCGGGAGGATCGATGAGCAGTTCTTC. This encodes CASSISSGRIDEQFF.

This clonotype appeared many times. The chain recombines TRBV3-1 with TRBJ2-7, with D perhaps assigned TRBD1 or TRBD2 (7 bases each). V lost 3 bases and J lost 3, with 21 bases in between. This CDR3 is 17 amino acids long. Germline V gene lookup returns CDR1 LGHDT and CDR2 YNNKEL (reference sequence). CDR3 sequence: CASSQGAWQRDSYEQYF. DNA of the CDR3: TGTGCCAGCAGCCAGGGGGCATGGCAGCGGGACAGCTACGAGCAGTACTTC.

This clonotype has ten or more counts. V usage is TRBV7-8 and J usage is TRBJ1-6; D perhaps matches TRBD1 (5 bases). Per the germline V gene, CDR1 is SGHVS and CDR2 is FQNEAQ. The CDR3 is 15 amino acids. V lost 1 base and J lost 10, with 14 bases in between. The DNA of the CDR3 is TGTGCCAGCAGCTTAGGCTGGGGGGGGAGATCACCCCTCCACTTT. Protein product: CASSLGWGGRSPLHF.